The rows below give T cell receptor beta chains drawn from one sample of a study of beta chain features in type 1 diabetes. TCRdb's table, derived via immunoSEQ multiplex PCR, lists solely in-frame clones and lacks some. Of 500,000 to 850,000 clones detected, roughly 13% appear once; the ten largest clones hold just under 0.04%. Material for sequencing was naive CD4+ T cells from blood. These receptors originate from a man younger than 35 with type 1 diabetes. The CDR3 runs from the conserved cysteine through the conserved F or W. The order of the fields is D gene, clone size, J gene, V gene, CDR3 protein, CDR3 DNA. D genes are given only for firm matches. Rows give clone size only sometimes, using once, few, many, or a class for an expanded clone.

. | . | TRBJ1-5 | TRBV7-9 | CASSLGQTNQPQHF | TGTGCCAGCAGCTTGGGGCAGACCAATCAGCCCCAGCATTTT
TRBD1 | . | TRBJ2-4 | TRBV15 | CATSRKMGQGGNIQYF | TGTGCCACCAGCAGGAAGATGGGACAGGGCGGAAACATTCAGTACTTC
. | . | TRBJ2-7 | TRBV5-1 | CASSLVEGSYEQYF | TGCGCCAGCAGCTTGGTGGAGGGATCCTACGAGCAGTACTTC
TRBD2 | . | TRBJ2-1 | TRBV5-1 | CASSSRLAGGRNEQFF | TGCGCCAGCAGCTCCCGACTAGCGGGGGGCCGTAATGAGCAGTTCTTC
. | few | TRBJ2-7 | TRBV2 | CASREEGTSYEQYF | TGTGCCAGCAGGGAGGAGGGAACTTCGTACGAGCAGTACTTC
. | few | TRBJ1-1 | TRBV18 | CASSTGSGTEAFF | TGTGCCAGCTCAACAGGGAGTGGGACTGAAGCTTTCTTT
. | . | TRBJ2-7 | TRBV28 | CASSVPYEQYF | TGTGCCAGCAGCGTCCCTTACGAGCAGTACTTC
. | . | TRBJ2-5 | TRBV20-1 | CSAAQQTQYF | TGCAGTGCCGCTCAACAAACCCAGTACTTC
. | . | TRBJ1-2 | TRBV30 | CAWSAPYGYTF | TGTGCCTGGAGTGCCCCCTATGGCTACACCTTC
TRBD2 | few | TRBJ2-7 | TRBV25-1 | CASRGGSRSSEQYF | TGTGCCAGCAGGGGCGGGAGTCGGAGCTCCGAGCAGTACTTC
. | . | TRBJ2-1 | TRBV29-1 | CSVLEGRFF | TGCAGCGTTTTGGAGGGCAGGTTCTTC
TRBD1 | few | TRBJ2-1 | TRBV25-1 | CASSRAGGPYNEQFF | TGTGCCAGCAGTCGGGCAGGGGGTCCCTACAATGAGCAGTTCTTC
TRBD2 | . | TRBJ2-4 | TRBV5-1 | CASSLETSGRAENIQYF | TGCGCCAGCAGCCTGGAAACTAGCGGGAGGGCCGAAAACATTCAGTACTTC
. | . | TRBJ1-5 | TRBV14 | CASSLLGDGPQHF | TGTGCCAGCAGCCTACTAGGGGACGGACCCCAGCATTTT